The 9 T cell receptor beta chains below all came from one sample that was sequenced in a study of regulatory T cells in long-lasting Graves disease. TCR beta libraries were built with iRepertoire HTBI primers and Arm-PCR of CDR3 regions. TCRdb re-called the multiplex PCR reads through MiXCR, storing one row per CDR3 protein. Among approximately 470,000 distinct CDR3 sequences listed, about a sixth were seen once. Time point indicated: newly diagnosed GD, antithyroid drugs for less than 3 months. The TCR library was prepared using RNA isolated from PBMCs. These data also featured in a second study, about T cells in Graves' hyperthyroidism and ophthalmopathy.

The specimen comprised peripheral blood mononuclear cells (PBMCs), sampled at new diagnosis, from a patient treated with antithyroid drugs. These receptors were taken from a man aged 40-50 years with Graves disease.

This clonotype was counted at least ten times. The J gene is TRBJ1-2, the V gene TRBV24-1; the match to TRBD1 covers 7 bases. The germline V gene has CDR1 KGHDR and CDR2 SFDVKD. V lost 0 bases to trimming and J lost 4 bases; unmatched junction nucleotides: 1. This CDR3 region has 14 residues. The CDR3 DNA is TGTGCCACCAGTGATTTGTGGACAGGCTATGGCTACACCTTC. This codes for CATSDLWTGYGYTF.

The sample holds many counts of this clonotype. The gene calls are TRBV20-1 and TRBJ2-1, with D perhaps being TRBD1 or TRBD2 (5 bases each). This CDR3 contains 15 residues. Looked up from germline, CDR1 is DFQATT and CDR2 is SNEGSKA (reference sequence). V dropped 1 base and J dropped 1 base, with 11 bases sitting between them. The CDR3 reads CSARALGESYNEQFF. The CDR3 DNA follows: TGCAGTGCTAGAGCTCTGGGGGAATCCTACAATGAGCAGTTCTTC.

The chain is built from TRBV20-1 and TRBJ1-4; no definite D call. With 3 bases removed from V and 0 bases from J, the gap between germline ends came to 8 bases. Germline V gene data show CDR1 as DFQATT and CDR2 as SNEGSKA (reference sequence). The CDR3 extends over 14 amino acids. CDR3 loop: CSARAAATNEKLFF. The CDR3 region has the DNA TGCAGTGCTAGGGCGGCCGCAACTAATGAAAAACTGTTTTTT.

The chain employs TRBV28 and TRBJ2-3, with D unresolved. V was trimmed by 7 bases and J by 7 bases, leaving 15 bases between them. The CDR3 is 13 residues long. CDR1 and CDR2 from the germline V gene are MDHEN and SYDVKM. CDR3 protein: CASKQPAIHTQYF. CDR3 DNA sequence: TGTGCCAGCAAGCAACCGGCGATTCATACGCAGTATTTT.

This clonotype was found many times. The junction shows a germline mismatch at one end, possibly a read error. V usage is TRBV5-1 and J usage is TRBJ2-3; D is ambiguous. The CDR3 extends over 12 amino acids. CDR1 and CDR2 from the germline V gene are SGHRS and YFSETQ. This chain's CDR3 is CASSLDPDTQYF. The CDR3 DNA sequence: TGTGCCAGCAGCTTAGACCCAGATACGCAGTATTTT.

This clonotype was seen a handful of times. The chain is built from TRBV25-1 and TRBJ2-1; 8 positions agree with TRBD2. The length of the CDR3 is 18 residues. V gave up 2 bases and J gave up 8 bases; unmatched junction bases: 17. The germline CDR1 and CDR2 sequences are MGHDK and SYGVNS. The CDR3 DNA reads TGTGCCAGCAGTGAAACCGTTGGCGGGAGGTCGGGGGTTCATGAGCAGTTCTTC. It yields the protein CASSETVGGRSGVHEQFF.

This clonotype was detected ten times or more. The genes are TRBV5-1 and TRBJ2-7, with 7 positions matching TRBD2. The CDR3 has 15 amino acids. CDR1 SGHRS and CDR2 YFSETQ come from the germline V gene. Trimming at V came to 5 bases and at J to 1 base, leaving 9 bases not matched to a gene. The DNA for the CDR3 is TGCGCCAGCAGAGGGGACTATCCTTTTTCCTACGAGCAGTACTTC. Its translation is CASRGDYPFSYEQYF.

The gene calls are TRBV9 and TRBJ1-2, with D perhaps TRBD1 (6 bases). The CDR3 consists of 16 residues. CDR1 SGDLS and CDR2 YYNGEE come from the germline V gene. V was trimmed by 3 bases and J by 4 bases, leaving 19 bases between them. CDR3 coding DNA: TGTGCCAGCAGCGCCTTTTTGGGGGGCGAGGGCTATGGCTACACCTTC. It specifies CASSAFLGGEGYGYTF.

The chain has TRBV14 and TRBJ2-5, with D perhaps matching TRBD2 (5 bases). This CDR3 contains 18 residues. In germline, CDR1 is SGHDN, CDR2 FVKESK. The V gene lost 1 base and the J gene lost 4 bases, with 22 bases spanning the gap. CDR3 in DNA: TGTGCCAGCAGCCAAGCCCACCAGACGAGGGAGAGGCGAGAGACCCAGTACTTC. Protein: CASSQAHQTRERRETQYF.